The 29 T cell receptor beta chains presented below share a single source sample, sequenced in a study of cytotoxic CD8 clonotypes in ibrutinib-treated CLL (dated by TCRdb to the early 2020s). The library came from the immunoSEQ multiplex PCR assay. Held by TCRdb, this immuneACCESS table contains in-frame sequences only and omits some clones. Under half of the omission traces to an unresolved V gene where checked; the cause of the rest is unknown. Across this sample there are roughly 220,000 clones, with 70% seen only once. Roughly 5.9% of the sample is held by the ten biggest clonotypes. Reading the label with the study, this specimen's time point is: 12 months on ibrutinib. The sequencing here drew on PBMCs, taken after 12 months of ibrutinib treatment. The receptor set was obtained from a human donor with chronic lymphocytic leukemia.

This rearrangement joins TRBV20-1 to TRBJ2-1; the D is unclear. Germline CDR1 and CDR2: DFQATT and SNEGSKA (reference sequence). V was trimmed by 3 bases and J by 5 bases, leaving 5 bases between them. This CDR3 region has 11 residues. The CDR3 sequence: CSASVHNEQFF. The CDR3 DNA reads TGCAGTGCTAGTGTACACAATGAGCAGTTCTTC.

CDR3 region: CAWDPTSGGAGEQFF. DNA for the CDR3: TGTGCCTGGGACCCCACTAGCGGGGGGGCTGGAGAGCAGTTCTTC. The chain links TRBV30 to TRBJ2-1; TRBD2 aligns across 13 bases. CDR3 length: 15 residues. With V trimmed by 5 bases and J by 10 bases, 11 bases remained unmatched. The germline gives CDR1 GTSNPN, CDR2 SVGIG (reference sequence).

The gene calls are TRBV4-2 and TRBJ2-1; D is perhaps TRBD2 (5 bases). Trimming pared 0 bases from V and 9 bases from J, leaving 21 bases between. The CDR3 is made up of 17 amino acids. The germline gives CDR1 LGHNA, CDR2 YNFKEQ. As DNA, the CDR3 is TGTGCCAGCAGCCAAGAGGCCGGGAATGCGGGTTCCGCTGAGCAGTTCTTC. Its protein is CASSQEAGNAGSAEQFF.

This clone has just one count. The chain employs TRBV29-1 and TRBJ1-5; the D is unclear. Germline V CDR1 and CDR2: SQVTM, ANQGSEA. This CDR3 has 12 amino acids. V gave up 4 bases and J gave up 1 base, with 5 bases separating them. This CDR3 is CSVGGSNQPQHF. CDR3 sequence (DNA): TGCAGCGTTGGAGGCAGCAATCAGCCCCAGCATTTT.

J is TRBJ1-3 and V is TRBV5-4, with D maybe TRBD1 (5 bases). The CDR3 consists of 16 residues. The V end was cut by 0 bases, the J end by 2 bases, with 12 bases between. The germline CDR1 and CDR2 sequences are SGHNT and YYREEE (reference sequence). CDR3 amino acids: CASSLELAGPGNTIYF. The CDR3 region has the DNA TGTGCCAGCAGCTTGGAGTTAGCAGGGCCTGGAAACACCATATATTTT.

This sequence joins TRBV30 and TRBJ2-3; D unclear. The CDR3 spans 15 residues. Germline V gene data show CDR1 as GTSNPN and CDR2 as SVGIG (reference sequence). V was pared by 5 bases and J by 2 bases, with 17 bases between. CDR3 in DNA: TGTGCCTGGGGCCCTCAGACGGGCTACACAGATACGCAGTATTTT. Translating it yields CAWGPQTGYTDTQYF.

The chain joins TRBV7-2 to TRBJ2-3; 10 positions match TRBD2. Germline CDR1 reads SGHTA; CDR2 reads FQGNSA. J lost 0 bases, V lost 5 bases, and 11 bases had no gene match. This CDR3 is 18 amino acids long. CDR3: CASSPWTSGRSSTDTQYF. CDR3 bases: TGTGCCAGCAGCCCGTGGACTAGCGGACGATCTAGCACAGATACGCAGTATTTT. Combining the CDR3 with reference TRBV7-2 and TRBJ2-3 gives the whole variable domain GAGVSQSPSNKVTEKGKDVELRCDPISGHTALYWYRQSLGQGLEFLIYFQGNSAPDKSGLPSDRFSAERTGGSVSTLTIQRTQQEDSAVYLCASSPWTSGRSSTDTQYFGPGTRLTVL.

This clone was found a few times. This chain joins TRBV27 and TRBJ1-5, with D hard to call. Trimming removed 2 bases at V and 8 bases at J, with 13 bases between. The length of the CDR3 is 14 residues. From germline, CDR1 is MNHEY and CDR2 SMNVEV (reference sequence). CDR3 protein: CASSLGSAREPQHF. CDR3 nucleotides: TGTGCCAGCAGTTTAGGTTCCGCCCGGGAGCCCCAGCATTTT.

The rearrangement links TRBV15 to TRBJ2-2; 7 bases map to TRBD1. The V gene's germline CDR1 is LNHNV and CDR2 YYDKDF (reference sequence). CDR3 size: 15 residues. The ends lost 4 bases at V and 1 base at J; junction bases unmatched: 3. CDR3 in amino acids: CATSKRTGNTGELFF. CDR3 coding DNA: TGTGCCACCAGCAAGAGGACAGGGAACACCGGGGAGCTGTTTTTT.

Only one count was recorded for this clone. The V and J genes are TRBV6-5 and TRBJ2-1, with D uncertain. The length of the CDR3 is 15 residues. Germline V gene sequence: CDR1 MNHEY, CDR2 SVGAGI. The V end was cut by 5 bases, the J end by 0 bases, with 11 bases between. CDR3: CASSRRRSSYNEQFF. The DNA of the CDR3 is TGTGCCAGCAGTCGCAGGCGGAGCTCCTACAATGAGCAGTTCTTC.

This clone was seen a few times. This sequence joins TRBV5-1 and TRBJ1-6; D remains unclear. Deletions cut 4 bases from V and 7 bases from J, with 6 bases between. This CDR3 region has 12 residues. CDR1 SGHRS and CDR2 YFSETQ come from the germline V gene. CDR3 in amino acids: CASSDGNSPLHF. The CDR3 DNA sequence: TGCGCCAGCAGCGACGGGAATTCACCCCTCCACTTT.

The V gene is TRBV5-1, the J gene TRBJ2-3, with D tentatively TRBD2 (6 bases). The germline V gene has CDR1 SGHRS and CDR2 YFSETQ. Between the trimmed V and J ends, which lost 0 bases and 0 bases, there was a span of 11 bases. This CDR3 is built from 16 residues. The CDR3 DNA is TGCGCCAGCAGCTTGGATGGGGGAGGTAGCACAGATACGCAGTATTTT. It specifies CASSLDGGGSTDTQYF.

The genes are TRBV7-2 and TRBJ1-2, with D possibly being TRBD1 (6 bases). V gave up 5 bases and J gave up 8 bases, with 12 bases separating them. The CDR3 length is 12 residues. Germline V CDR1 and CDR2: SGHTA, FQGNSA. The CDR3 DNA sequence: TGTGCCAGCAGCCGGACAGAGTACGGCTACACCTTC. Amino acids: CASSRTEYGYTF.

The count of this clone is one. This rearrangement joins TRBV11-2 to TRBJ1-1; D might be TRBD1 (6 bases). The V end was cut by 5 bases, the J end by 5 bases, with 12 bases between. CDR3 size: 13 residues. The germline V gene has CDR1 SGHAT and CDR2 FQNNGV. As DNA, the CDR3 is TGTGCCAGCAGCCCTCGGGACAATACTGAAGCTTTCTTT. Encoded protein: CASSPRDNTEAFF.

The chain employs TRBV19 and TRBJ2-4; no definite D call. CDR1 is LNHDA and CDR2 is SQIVND in the germline V gene (reference sequence). Deletions cut 4 bases from V and 7 bases from J, with 14 bases between. The CDR3 extends over 14 amino acids. CDR3 sequence: CASSTSGVRNIQYF. As DNA, the CDR3 is TGTGCCAGTAGTACGTCGGGTGTTCGGAACATTCAGTACTTC.

This chain uses TRBV7-3 with TRBJ2-5; 8 bases are a match to TRBD1. V was pared by 5 bases and J by 6 bases, with 8 bases of the junction left unmatched. CDR3 size: 14 residues. Germline lookup yields CDR1 SGHTA and CDR2 FQGTGA. CDR3 amino acids: CASSLPGQGQTQYF. DNA of the CDR3: TGTGCCAGCAGCCTACCCGGACAGGGCCAGACCCAGTACTTC.

This rearrangement joins TRBV30 to TRBJ2-1; no clear D. The CDR3 contains 14 residues. CDR1 and CDR2 from the germline V gene are GTSNPN and SVGIG (reference sequence). The V and J ends lost 5 bases and 0 bases respectively, with 11 bases between them. Written as DNA, the CDR3 is TGTGCCTGGGGTAAGCCGGGCTCCTACAATGAGCAGTTCTTC. Amino acids: CAWGKPGSYNEQFF.

The chain has TRBV9 and TRBJ2-3, with 14 bases aligning to TRBD2. V shed 3 bases, J shed 2 bases, and the junction held 5 bases outside the gene matches. The CDR3 is 17 amino acids. Germline-derived CDR1 and CDR2 are SGDLS and YYNGEE. CDR3 coding DNA: TGTGCCAGCAGCGCCGGGACTAGCGGGAGCTACACAGATACGCAGTATTTT. It yields the protein CASSAGTSGSYTDTQYF.

V usage is TRBV10-1 and J usage is TRBJ2-7, with 11 bases identical to TRBD1. The CDR3 runs to 16 residues. V shed 3 bases and J 5 bases; nucleotides not matched to a gene: 9. Looked up from germline, CDR1 is WNHNN and CDR2 is SYGVQD (reference sequence). CDR3 protein: CASSDPGQGARNEQYF. The CDR3, as DNA: TGCGCCAGCAGTGACCCCGGACAGGGGGCGCGAAACGAGCAGTACTTC.

This chain connects TRBV29-1 to TRBJ1-1; 7 bases map to TRBD1. Trimming took 2 bases from V and 8 from J; bases not matched to a gene: 2. Germline CDR1 and CDR2: SQVTM and ANQGSEA. The CDR3 extends over 11 amino acids. CDR3 residues: CSVERGLEAFF. The CDR3 DNA sequence: TGCAGCGTTGAAAGGGGGCTGGAAGCTTTCTTT.

This clone was counted a few times. The J gene is TRBJ2-5, the V gene TRBV30, with 7 bases identical to TRBD1. Germline CDR1 is GTSNPN and CDR2 is SVGIG (reference sequence). The V segment lost 0 bases and the J segment 5 bases; nucleotides outside the gene matches: 3. The CDR3 loop spans 13 amino acids. The CDR3 loop is CAWSVGGGETQYF. The CDR3, as DNA: TGTGCCTGGAGTGTAGGGGGCGGGGAGACCCAGTACTTC.

This clone was detected a few times. The rearrangement uses TRBV18 and TRBJ1-2; 7 positions match TRBD1. Germline assignment: CDR1 KGHSH and CDR2 LQKENI. The CDR3 length is 12 residues. The V segment lost 4 bases and the J segment 6 bases; nucleotides outside the gene matches: 2. CDR3 coding DNA: TGTGCCAGCTCACGACAGGGAGATGGCTACACCTTC. This encodes CASSRQGDGYTF.

As for this clone: Within the sample, other DNA sequences also encode this same CDR3. The chain recombines TRBV5-1 with TRBJ1-5; possible D gene TRBD1, 5 bases. CDR1 is SGHRS and CDR2 is YFSETQ in the germline V gene. The CDR3 runs 15 residues. Trimming took 0 bases from V and 1 from J, leaving 8 bases between them. The CDR3 here is CASSLDGGSNQPQHF. The CDR3 DNA follows: TGCGCCAGCAGCTTGGACGGGGGAAGCAATCAGCCCCAGCATTTT.

This chain uses TRBV10-2 with TRBJ2-1; a possible D gene is TRBD2 (6 bases). The V gene lost 3 bases and the J gene lost 8 bases, with 23 bases spanning the gap. This CDR3 is 17 amino acids long. In germline, CDR1 is WSHSY, CDR2 SAAADI. The CDR3 coding sequence is TGCGCCAGCAGTGACAGTCAGAGGAGGGTAAGCTTTGATGAGCAGTTCTTC. Translation gives CASSDSQRRVSFDEQFF.

This clone occurred a few times. The chain uses TRBV9 and TRBJ2-2; 8 bases match TRBD1. Germline V lookup: CDR1 SGDLS, CDR2 YYNGEE. V lost 0 bases and J lost 2; bases outside the gene matches: 3. CDR3 length equals 16 residues. The CDR3 loop reads CASSVDRGSNTGELFF. As DNA, the CDR3 is TGTGCCAGCAGCGTAGACAGGGGGTCAAACACCGGGGAGCTGTTTTTT.

The chain combines TRBV6-1 with TRBJ1-5, with D uncertain. Germline V gene data show CDR1 as MNHNS and CDR2 as SASEGT. This CDR3 region has 16 residues. Trimming took off 1 base at V and 1 base at J, with 11 bases between the two ends. The CDR3 bases are TGTGCCAGCAGTGAAGGGCCACTGGGAAGCAATCAGCCCCAGCATTTT. This encodes CASSEGPLGSNQPQHF.

The CDR3 here is CASSDSGFLWVYEQYF. The CDR3 DNA follows: TGTGCCAGCAGTGACTCGGGGTTCCTCTGGGTCTACGAGCAGTACTTC. The chain uses TRBV6-4 and TRBJ2-7; D not certain. The CDR3 is made up of 16 amino acids. The germline V and J ends were trimmed by 0 bases and 3 bases, with 15 bases remaining between them. The germline V gene encodes CDR1 MRHNA and CDR2 SNTAGT.

This clone was observed a handful of times. The chain links TRBV9 to TRBJ2-7; D call uncertain. Trimming removed 4 bases at V and 5 bases at J, with 7 bases between. The CDR3 contains 11 residues. Per the germline V gene, CDR1 is SGDLS and CDR2 is YYNGEE. In nucleotides, the CDR3 is TGTGCCAGCAGCTTCGCGGACGAGCAGTACTTC. It yields the protein CASSFADEQYF.

The chain combines TRBV7-9 with TRBJ2-1; 7 bases fit TRBD1. V trimming: 6 bases; J trimming: 4 bases; junction bases outside the gene matches: 9. Germline lookup yields CDR1 SEHNR and CDR2 FQNEAQ (reference sequence). CDR3 length equals 15 residues. The CDR3 loop is CASRSGTDSYNEQFF. The CDR3 DNA is TGTGCCAGCAGATCGGGGACAGATTCATACAATGAGCAGTTCTTC.